Sequencing of this T cell receptor (beta chain) was carried out in a study of blood T cell repertoires in COVID-19. Background on the study: Samples representing acute and convalescent COVID-19 were sourced from the United States, Italy and Spain. The cDNA or gDNA used as material had been derived from T cells, B-cell-depleted T cells, or PBMCs.

Authors' analysis steps: Amplifying reference gene primers gave estimates of nucleated cell counts. This table comes from immunoSEQ multiplex PCR, and its TCRdb copy is limited to in-frame clones, with some not included. The V and J calls and clone size were taken over from that table, and D and trimming were inferred from the DNA. The sample has about 87,000 clones, 80% to 90% seen once. A remark on this clone: Other DNA sequences from this sample encode an identical CDR3 as well.

Trimming cost V 3 bases and J 2 bases, with 2 bases left between them. Germline CDR1 reads SGHRS; CDR2 reads YFSETQ. The CDR3 extends over 11 amino acids. The clonotype originates from an older man with acute or convalescent COVID-19. The chain employs TRBV5-1 and TRBJ2-5; D call uncertain. The sample comprised peripheral blood. The CDR3 here is CASSSQETQYF. CDR3 nucleotides: TGCGCCAGCAGCTCTCAAGAGACCCAGTACTTC.